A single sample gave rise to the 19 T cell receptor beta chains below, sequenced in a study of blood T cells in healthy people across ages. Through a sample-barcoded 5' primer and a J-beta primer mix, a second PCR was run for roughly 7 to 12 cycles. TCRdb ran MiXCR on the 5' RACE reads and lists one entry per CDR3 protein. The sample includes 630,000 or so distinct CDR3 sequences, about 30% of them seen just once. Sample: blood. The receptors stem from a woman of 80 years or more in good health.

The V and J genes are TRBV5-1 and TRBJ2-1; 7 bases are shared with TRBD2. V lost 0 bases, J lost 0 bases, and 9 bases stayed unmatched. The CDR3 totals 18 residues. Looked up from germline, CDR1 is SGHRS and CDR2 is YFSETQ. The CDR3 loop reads CASSLDSSLAVSYNEQFF. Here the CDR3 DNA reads TGCGCCAGCAGCTTGGACTCTTCCCTAGCGGTCTCCTACAATGAGCAGTTCTTC.

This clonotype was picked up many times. The CDR3 region has the DNA TGTGCCAGCAGCCCCTACAGTTTCCTTAATAATTCACCCCTCCACTTT. This gives the protein CASSPYSFLNNSPLHF. The genes are TRBV12-3 or TRBV12-4 and TRBJ1-6; D gene uncertain. With 6 bases removed from V and 5 bases from J, the gap between germline ends came to 17 bases. This CDR3 has 16 amino acids.

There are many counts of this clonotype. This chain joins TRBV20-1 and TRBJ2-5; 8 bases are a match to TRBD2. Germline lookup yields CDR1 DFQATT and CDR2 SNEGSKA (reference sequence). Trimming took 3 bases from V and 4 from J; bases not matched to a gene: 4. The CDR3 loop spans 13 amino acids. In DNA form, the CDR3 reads TGCAGTGCTAGTGACCTAGCGGGAGAGACCCAGTACTTC. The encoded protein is CSASDLAGETQYF.

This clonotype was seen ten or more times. CDR3 amino acids: CASRDDTHGGETQYF. The CDR3 DNA follows: TGTGCCAGCAGAGACGACACCCACGGGGGAGAGACCCAGTACTTC. This rearrangement joins TRBV2 to TRBJ2-5; perhaps TRBD2 as D (6 bases). The CDR3 runs 15 residues. Trimming took off 6 bases at V and 4 bases at J, with 18 bases between the two ends. In germline, CDR1 is SNHLY, CDR2 FYNNEI.

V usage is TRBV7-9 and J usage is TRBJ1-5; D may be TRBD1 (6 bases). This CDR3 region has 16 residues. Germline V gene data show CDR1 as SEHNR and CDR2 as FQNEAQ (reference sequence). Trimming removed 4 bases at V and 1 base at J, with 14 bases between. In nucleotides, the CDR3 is TGTGCCAGCAGCTCCTGGGGAGGACAGAGCAATCAGCCCCAGCATTTT. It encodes CASSSWGGQSNQPQHF.

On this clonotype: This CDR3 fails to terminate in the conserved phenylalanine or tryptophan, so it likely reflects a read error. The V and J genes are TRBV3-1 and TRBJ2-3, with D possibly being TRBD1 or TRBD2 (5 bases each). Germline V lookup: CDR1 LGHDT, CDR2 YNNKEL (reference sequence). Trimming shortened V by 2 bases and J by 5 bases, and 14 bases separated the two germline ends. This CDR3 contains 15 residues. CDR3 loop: CASSQRLGRLDTQYV. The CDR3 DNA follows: TGTGCCAGCAGCCAAAGGTTGGGACGTTTAGATACGCAGTATGTT.

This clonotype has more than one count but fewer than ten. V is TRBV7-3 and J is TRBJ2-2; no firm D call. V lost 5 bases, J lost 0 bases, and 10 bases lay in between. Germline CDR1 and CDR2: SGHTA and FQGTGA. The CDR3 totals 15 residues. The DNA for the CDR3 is TGTGCCAGCAGCCCTTACACCTCGAACACCGGGGAGCTGTTTTTT. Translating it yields CASSPYTSNTGELFF.

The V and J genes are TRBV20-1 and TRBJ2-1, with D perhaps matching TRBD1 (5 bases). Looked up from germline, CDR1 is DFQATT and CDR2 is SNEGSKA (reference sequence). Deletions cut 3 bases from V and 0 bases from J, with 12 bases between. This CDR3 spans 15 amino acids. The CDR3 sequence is CSARSRASSYNEQFF. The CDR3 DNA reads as TGCAGTGCTAGGAGCAGGGCCAGCTCCTACAATGAGCAGTTCTTC.

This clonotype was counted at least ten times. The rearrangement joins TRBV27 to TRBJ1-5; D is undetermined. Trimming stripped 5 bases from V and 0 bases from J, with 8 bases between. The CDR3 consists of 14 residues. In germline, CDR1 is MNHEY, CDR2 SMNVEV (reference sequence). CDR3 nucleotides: TGTGCCAGCAGTACACAGAATAGCAATCAGCCCCAGCATTTT. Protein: CASSTQNSNQPQHF.

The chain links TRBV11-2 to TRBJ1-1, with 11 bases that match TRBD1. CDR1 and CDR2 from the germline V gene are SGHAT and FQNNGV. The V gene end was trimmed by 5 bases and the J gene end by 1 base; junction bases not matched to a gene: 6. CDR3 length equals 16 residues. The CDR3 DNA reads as TGTGCCAGCAGCCCCAGGGGACAGGGGGGGAACACTGAAGCTTTCTTT. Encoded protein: CASSPRGQGGNTEAFF. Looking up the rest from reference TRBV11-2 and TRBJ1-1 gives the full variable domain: EAGVAQSPRYKIIEKRQSVAFWCNPISGHATLYWYQQILGQGPKLLIQFQNNGVVDDSQLPKDRFSAERLKGVDSTLKIQPAKLEDSAVYLCASSPRGQGGNTEAFFGQGTRLTVV.

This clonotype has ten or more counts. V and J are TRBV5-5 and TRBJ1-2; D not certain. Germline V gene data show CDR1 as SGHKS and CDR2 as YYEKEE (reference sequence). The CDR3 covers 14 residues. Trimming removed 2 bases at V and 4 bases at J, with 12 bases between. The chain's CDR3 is CASSLGPRVYGYTF. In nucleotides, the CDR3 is TGTGCCAGCAGCTTAGGCCCGAGGGTCTATGGCTACACCTTC.

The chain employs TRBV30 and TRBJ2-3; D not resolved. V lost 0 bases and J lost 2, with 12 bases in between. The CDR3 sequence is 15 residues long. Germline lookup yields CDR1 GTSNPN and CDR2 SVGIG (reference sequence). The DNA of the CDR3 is TGTGCCTGGAGTGTACTAAGGGCCCCCACAGATACGCAGTATTTT. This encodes CAWSVLRAPTDTQYF.

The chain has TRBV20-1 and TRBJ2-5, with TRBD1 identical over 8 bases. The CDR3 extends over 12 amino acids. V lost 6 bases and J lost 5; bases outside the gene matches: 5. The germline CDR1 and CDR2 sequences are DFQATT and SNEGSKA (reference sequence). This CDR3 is CSATRTGETQYF. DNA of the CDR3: TGCAGTGCCACCCGGACAGGGGAGACCCAGTACTTC.

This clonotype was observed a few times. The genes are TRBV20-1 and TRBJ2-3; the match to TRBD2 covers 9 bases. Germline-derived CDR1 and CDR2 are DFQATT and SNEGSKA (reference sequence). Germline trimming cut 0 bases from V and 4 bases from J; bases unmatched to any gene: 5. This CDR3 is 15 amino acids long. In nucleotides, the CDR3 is TGCAGTGCTAGAGATTTGAGGACTAGCGCAGATACGCAGTATTTT. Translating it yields CSARDLRTSADTQYF.

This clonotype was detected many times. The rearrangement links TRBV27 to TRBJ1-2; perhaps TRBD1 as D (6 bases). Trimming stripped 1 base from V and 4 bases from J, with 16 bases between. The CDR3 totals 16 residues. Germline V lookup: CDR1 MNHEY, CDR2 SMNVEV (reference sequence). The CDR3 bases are TGTGCCAGCAGTTTATTCCATCCAGGGGAGAGCTATGGCTACACCTTC. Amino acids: CASSLFHPGESYGYTF.

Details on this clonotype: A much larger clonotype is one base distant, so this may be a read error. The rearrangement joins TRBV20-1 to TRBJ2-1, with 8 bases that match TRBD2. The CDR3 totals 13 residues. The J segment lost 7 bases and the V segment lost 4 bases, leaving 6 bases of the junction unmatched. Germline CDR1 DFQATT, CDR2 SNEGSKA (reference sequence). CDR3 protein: CSAMMGLVNEQFF. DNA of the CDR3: TGCAGTGCTATGATGGGACTAGTTAATGAGCAGTTCTTC.

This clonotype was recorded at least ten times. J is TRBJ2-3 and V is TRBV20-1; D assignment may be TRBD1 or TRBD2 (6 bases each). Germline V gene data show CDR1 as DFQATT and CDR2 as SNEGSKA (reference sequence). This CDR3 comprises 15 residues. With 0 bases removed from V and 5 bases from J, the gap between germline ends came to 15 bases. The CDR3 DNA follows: TGCAGTGCTAGAGATTCTAGGGGGGCGGGAGATACGCAGTATTTT. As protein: CSARDSRGAGDTQYF.

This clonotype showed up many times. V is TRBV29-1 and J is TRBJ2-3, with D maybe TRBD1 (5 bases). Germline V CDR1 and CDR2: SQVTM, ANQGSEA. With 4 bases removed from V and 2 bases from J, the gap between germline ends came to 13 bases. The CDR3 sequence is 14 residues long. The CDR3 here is CSVGGRTATDTQYF. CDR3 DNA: TGCAGCGTTGGGGGCCGTACCGCCACAGATACGCAGTATTTT.

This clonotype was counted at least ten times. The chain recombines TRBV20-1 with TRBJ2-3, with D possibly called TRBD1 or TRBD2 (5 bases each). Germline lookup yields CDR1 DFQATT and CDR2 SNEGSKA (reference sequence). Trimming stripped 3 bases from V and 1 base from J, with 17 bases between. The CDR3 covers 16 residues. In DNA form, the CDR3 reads TGCAGTGCTAGGTGGAGAGGGGAGCGCCGCACAGATACGCAGTATTTT. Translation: CSARWRGERRTDTQYF.